This entry lists 27 T cell receptor beta chains sequenced from one sample in a study of blood T cell repertoires in COVID-19. The method was immunoSEQ multiplex PCR; TCRdb's version includes in-frame clones alone and lacks a portion of them. This sample has around 380,000 clones, with over 65% found just once. Sequenced: peripheral blood. The receptors derive from a human donor with acute or convalescent COVID-19. The donor label of this sample is uncertain.

This clone was detected only a few times. This sequence joins TRBV19 and TRBJ1-2, with a tentative D call TRBD1 (5 bases). CDR3 length: 15 residues. CDR1 and CDR2 (germline): LNHDA, SQIVND (reference sequence). The V and J ends lost 7 bases and 8 bases respectively, with 23 bases between them. The CDR3 loop reads CASISRGGVPSGYTF. In nucleotides, the CDR3 is TGTGCCAGTATCTCGAGGGGAGGAGTTCCCTCAGGCTACACCTTC.

The chain couples TRBV11-2 to TRBJ2-7; 10 bases agree with TRBD2. V was clipped by 1 base and J by 6 bases; unmatched bases: 6. This CDR3 spans 15 amino acids. Germline loops: CDR1 SGHAT, CDR2 FQNNGV. The CDR3 loop is CASSLVLAGGSEQYF. In DNA, the CDR3 is TGTGCCAGCAGCTTAGTTTTAGCGGGAGGATCCGAGCAGTACTTC.

The V call is TRBV4-1, the J call TRBJ2-5, with D possibly being TRBD2 (5 bases). The CDR3 has 14 amino acids. Germline assignment: CDR1 MGHRA and CDR2 YSYEKL. The V gene lost 1 base and the J gene lost 5 bases, with 11 bases spanning the gap. This CDR3 reads CASSQGPGWETQYF. DNA for the CDR3: TGCGCCAGCAGCCAAGGGCCGGGATGGGAGACCCAGTACTTC.

This clone has just a few counts. V gene TRBV5-1 combines with J gene TRBJ1-1; D is unclear. Trimming stripped 0 bases from V and 1 base from J, with 7 bases between. The CDR3 covers 14 residues. Looked up from germline, CDR1 is SGHRS and CDR2 is YFSETQ. Here the CDR3 DNA reads TGCGCCAGCAGCTTGGTTAGCGCGAACACTGAAGCTTTCTTT. The encoded protein is CASSLVSANTEAFF.

This rearrangement joins TRBV7-2 to TRBJ1-2; TRBD1 agrees at 10 bases. V lost 2 bases and J lost 6; bases outside the gene matches: 9. The CDR3 runs to 16 residues. Looked up from germline, CDR1 is SGHTA and CDR2 is FQGNSA. The CDR3 loop reads CASSLWDRGVADGYTF. For the CDR3, the DNA is TGTGCCAGCAGCTTATGGGACAGGGGCGTAGCTGATGGCTACACCTTC.

The CDR3 region is CASSPGTSGSNEQFF. The CDR3 bases are TGTGCCAGCAGCCCCGGGACTAGCGGGAGCAATGAGCAGTTCTTC. The V and J genes are TRBV3-1 (or the pseudogene TRBV3-2) and TRBJ2-1; TRBD2 agrees at 14 bases. Germline loops: CDR1 LGHDT, CDR2 YNNKEL (reference sequence). The CDR3 covers 15 residues. V gave up 4 bases and J gave up 6 bases; unmatched junction bases: 2.

The gene calls are TRBV14 and TRBJ1-2; D perhaps matches TRBD1 (6 bases). Trimming stripped 1 base from V and 2 bases from J, with 8 bases between. This CDR3 comprises 14 residues. Germline V gene data show CDR1 as SGHDN and CDR2 as FVKESK. This CDR3 is CASSQVTGNYGYTF. Written as DNA, the CDR3 is TGTGCCAGCAGCCAAGTCACAGGGAACTATGGCTACACCTTC. The full variable domain, completed using reference TRBV14 and TRBJ1-2, is EAGVTQFPSHSVIEKGQTVTLRCDPISGHDNLYWYRRVMGKEIKFLLHFVKESKQDESGMPNNRFLAERTGGTYSTLKVQPAELEDSGVYFCASSQVTGNYGYTFGSGTRLTVV.

This clone was seen once. This chain uses TRBV19 with TRBJ1-5; weak D call: TRBD1 (6 bases). The CDR3 is made up of 14 amino acids. Trimming took off 6 bases at V and 6 bases at J, with 15 bases between the two ends. The germline V gene encodes CDR1 LNHDA and CDR2 SQIVND (reference sequence). CDR3 loop: CASRGQTQVQPQHF. In DNA form, the CDR3 reads TGTGCCAGTAGAGGACAGACGCAGGTTCAGCCCCAGCATTTT. The full variable domain, its missing parts supplied by reference TRBV19 and TRBJ1-5, is DGGITQSPKYLFRKEGQNVTLSCEQNLNHDAMYWYRQDPGQGLRLIYYSQIVNDFQKGDIAEGYSVSREKKESFPLTVTSAQKNPTAFYLCASRGQTQVQPQHFGDGTRLSIL.

The chain combines TRBV19 with TRBJ2-5, with D maybe TRBD1 (7 bases). Germline values: CDR1 LNHDA, CDR2 SQIVND (reference sequence). This CDR3 spans 16 amino acids. Trimming shortened V by 4 bases and J by 4 bases, and 19 bases separated the two germline ends. The CDR3 DNA reads TGTGCCAGTAGTACCCGTCGACAGGGAGGACGAGAGACCCAGTACTTC. Protein product: CASSTRRQGGRETQYF.

This chain connects TRBV18 to TRBJ2-7; tentative D call: TRBD1 (5 bases). Germline CDR1 is KGHSH and CDR2 is LQKENI. V was shortened by 0 bases and J by 2 bases, with 11 bases between the two germline ends. This CDR3 has 15 residues. The CDR3 DNA is TGTGCCAGCTCACCACCCGACAGCTCAGCCTACGAGCAGTACTTC. It yields the protein CASSPPDSSAYEQYF.

The chain couples TRBV10-3 to TRBJ1-4; 7 bases fit TRBD1. Germline V gives CDR1 ENHRY, CDR2 SYGVKD. V dropped 4 bases and J dropped 8; count of bases not matched to a gene: 7. The CDR3 sequence is 14 residues long. CDR3 in DNA: TGTGCCATCAGTGTAACAGGGGTTGTCGAAAAACTGTTTTTT. This gives the protein CAISVTGVVEKLFF.

The V call is TRBV10-1, the J call TRBJ1-2; D is undetermined. V was pared by 6 bases and J by 5 bases, with 28 bases between. The CDR3 consists of 18 residues. Germline loops: CDR1 WNHNN, CDR2 SYGVQD (reference sequence). CDR3 DNA sequence: TGCGCCAGCAGCTCCCTTTTATCGGGAATCCCTCGGTGGTATGGCTACACCTTC. It codes for CASSSLLSGIPRWYGYTF.

J is TRBJ1-1 and V is TRBV14, with D possibly TRBD1 on 6 matching bases. The CDR3 spans 16 residues. The V gene's germline CDR1 is SGHDN and CDR2 FVKESK. V lost 4 bases and J 0 bases, leaving 15 bases between the germline ends. The CDR3 spells CASSPLPGQMNTEAFF. CDR3 nucleotides: TGTGCCAGCAGCCCCCTGCCTGGACAGATGAACACTGAAGCTTTCTTT.

This clone has more than one count but fewer than ten. This sequence joins TRBV5-8 and TRBJ1-1, with D hard to call. Germline loops: CDR1 SGHTS, CDR2 YDEGEE. V lost 3 bases and J lost 5, with 17 bases in between. The CDR3 is 15 amino acids. CDR3 DNA: TGTGCCAGCAGCTCTTACCACGGGTTCCCGACTGAAGCTTTCTTT. Protein product: CASSSYHGFPTEAFF.

The chain employs TRBV7-9 and TRBJ2-3; TRBD2 matches at 9 bases. The germline V gene has CDR1 SEHNR and CDR2 FQNEAQ (reference sequence). The CDR3 is 16 residues long. V gave up 1 base and J gave up 4 bases; unmatched junction bases: 6. CDR3: CASSLGLAGRSDTQYF. The DNA of the CDR3 is TGTGCCAGCAGCTTAGGGCTAGCGGGAAGGTCAGATACGCAGTATTTT.

This clone has only a few counts. The chain links TRBV5-1 to TRBJ2-7, with 12 nucleotides matching TRBD1. The CDR3 totals 15 residues. V lost 4 bases, J lost 5 bases, and 7 bases stayed unmatched. In germline, CDR1 is SGHRS, CDR2 YFSETQ. CDR3 DNA: TGCGCCAGCAGCCTGACGGGACAGGGGGCCCACGAGCAGTACTTC. Protein: CASSLTGQGAHEQYF.

The CDR3 reads CASSLGGGSDAFF. DNA of the CDR3: TGTGCCAGCAGTTTAGGAGGCGGCAGTGACGCTTTCTTT. The chain couples TRBV28 to TRBJ1-1; D remains ambiguous. Trimming pared 2 bases from V and 11 bases from J, leaving 15 bases between. This CDR3 region has 13 residues. Germline loops: CDR1 MDHEN, CDR2 SYDVKM.

V is TRBV30 and J is TRBJ1-5; TRBD1 is a possible D gene (5 bases). The CDR3 has 15 amino acids. Per the germline V gene, CDR1 is GTSNPN and CDR2 is SVGIG (reference sequence). V lost 3 bases and J lost 0, with 12 bases in between. The CDR3 here is CAWSEGLFSNQPQHF. CDR3 in DNA: TGTGCCTGGAGCGAGGGACTGTTTAGCAATCAGCCCCAGCATTTT.

The chain recombines TRBV2 with TRBJ2-7, with D perhaps matching TRBD1 (6 bases). The CDR3 consists of 15 residues. V shed 6 bases and J shed 3 bases, with 18 bases lying between them. Per germline, CDR1 SNHLY and CDR2 FYNNEI. The CDR3 spells CASRGTGTTLYEQYF. DNA for the CDR3: TGTGCCAGCAGGGGCACCGGGACAACCCTCTACGAGCAGTACTTC.

The J gene is TRBJ1-2, the V gene TRBV28, with TRBD1 identical over 12 bases. Trimming took 5 bases from V and 4 from J; bases not matched to a gene: 2. The CDR3 consists of 14 residues. Germline CDR1 and CDR2: MDHEN and SYDVKM. The CDR3 here is CASSQGQGAYGYTF. CDR3 nucleotide sequence: TGTGCCAGCAGTCAGGGACAGGGGGCCTATGGCTACACCTTC.

The chain employs TRBV5-1 and TRBJ2-5, with D unresolved. The CDR3 length is 13 residues. V gave up 3 bases and J gave up 1 base, with 7 bases separating them. Per the germline V gene, CDR1 is SGHRS and CDR2 is YFSETQ. The CDR3 loop reads CASSYGIQETQYF. The CDR3 coding sequence is TGCGCCAGCAGCTACGGTATCCAAGAGACCCAGTACTTC.

The chain links TRBV5-1 to TRBJ2-1, with 10 bases matching TRBD1. The germline V gene encodes CDR1 SGHRS and CDR2 YFSETQ. The CDR3 has 17 amino acids. Trimming took 8 bases from V and 3 from J; bases not matched to a gene: 14. DNA for the CDR3: TGCGCCAGTAAGCTTGGTTTGGGACAGGGGTTCTACAATGAGCAGTTCTTC. Translation gives CASKLGLGQGFYNEQFF.

This clone was seen just once. This sequence joins TRBV30 and TRBJ1-3, with 8 bases matching TRBD1. Trimming took 5 bases from V and 1 from J; bases not matched to a gene: 4. CDR1 GTSNPN and CDR2 SVGIG come from the germline V gene (reference sequence). The CDR3 runs to 14 residues. The CDR3 region is CAWGQGYSGNTIYF. CDR3 DNA: TGTGCCTGGGGACAGGGTTATTCTGGAAACACCATATATTTT.

The chain has TRBV27 and TRBJ1-1, with D tentatively TRBD1 (5 bases). CDR1 MNHEY and CDR2 SMNVEV come from the germline V gene (reference sequence). Between the trimmed V and J ends, which lost 6 bases and 3 bases, there was a span of 14 bases. This CDR3 comprises 14 residues. This chain's CDR3 is CASSRDFQYTEAFF. CDR3 bases: TGTGCCAGCAGCAGGGATTTCCAATACACTGAAGCTTTCTTT.

CDR3 protein: CASSFSLAGGDEQYF. The CDR3 DNA reads as TGTGCCAGCAGCTTTTCTCTAGCGGGGGGGGACGAGCAGTACTTC. V gene TRBV2 combines with J gene TRBJ2-7; 12 bases match TRBD2. With 6 bases clipped from V and 5 bases from J, the junction kept 8 bases outside the gene matches. The CDR3 spans 15 residues. Germline values: CDR1 SNHLY, CDR2 FYNNEI.

The chain uses TRBV27 and TRBJ2-5, with D possibly being TRBD2 (6 bases). Germline CDR1 is MNHEY and CDR2 is SMNVEV (reference sequence). V was pared by 8 bases and J by 1 base, with 17 bases between. This CDR3 contains 15 residues. The CDR3 DNA reads as TGTGCCAGCGGGCTTAATAGCGGAGCCCAAGAGACCCAGTACTTC. Protein: CASGLNSGAQETQYF.

This clone was recorded only once. V is TRBV7-9 and J is TRBJ1-4, with D tentatively TRBD1 (5 bases). CDR3 length: 15 amino acids. With 4 bases removed from V and 8 bases from J, the gap between germline ends came to 17 bases. The germline CDR1 and CDR2 sequences are SEHNR and FQNEAQ (reference sequence). The CDR3 DNA reads TGTGCCAGCAGCTCCCGCGGAGGGGAGGAAGAAAAACTGTTTTTT. Its translation is CASSSRGGEEEKLFF.